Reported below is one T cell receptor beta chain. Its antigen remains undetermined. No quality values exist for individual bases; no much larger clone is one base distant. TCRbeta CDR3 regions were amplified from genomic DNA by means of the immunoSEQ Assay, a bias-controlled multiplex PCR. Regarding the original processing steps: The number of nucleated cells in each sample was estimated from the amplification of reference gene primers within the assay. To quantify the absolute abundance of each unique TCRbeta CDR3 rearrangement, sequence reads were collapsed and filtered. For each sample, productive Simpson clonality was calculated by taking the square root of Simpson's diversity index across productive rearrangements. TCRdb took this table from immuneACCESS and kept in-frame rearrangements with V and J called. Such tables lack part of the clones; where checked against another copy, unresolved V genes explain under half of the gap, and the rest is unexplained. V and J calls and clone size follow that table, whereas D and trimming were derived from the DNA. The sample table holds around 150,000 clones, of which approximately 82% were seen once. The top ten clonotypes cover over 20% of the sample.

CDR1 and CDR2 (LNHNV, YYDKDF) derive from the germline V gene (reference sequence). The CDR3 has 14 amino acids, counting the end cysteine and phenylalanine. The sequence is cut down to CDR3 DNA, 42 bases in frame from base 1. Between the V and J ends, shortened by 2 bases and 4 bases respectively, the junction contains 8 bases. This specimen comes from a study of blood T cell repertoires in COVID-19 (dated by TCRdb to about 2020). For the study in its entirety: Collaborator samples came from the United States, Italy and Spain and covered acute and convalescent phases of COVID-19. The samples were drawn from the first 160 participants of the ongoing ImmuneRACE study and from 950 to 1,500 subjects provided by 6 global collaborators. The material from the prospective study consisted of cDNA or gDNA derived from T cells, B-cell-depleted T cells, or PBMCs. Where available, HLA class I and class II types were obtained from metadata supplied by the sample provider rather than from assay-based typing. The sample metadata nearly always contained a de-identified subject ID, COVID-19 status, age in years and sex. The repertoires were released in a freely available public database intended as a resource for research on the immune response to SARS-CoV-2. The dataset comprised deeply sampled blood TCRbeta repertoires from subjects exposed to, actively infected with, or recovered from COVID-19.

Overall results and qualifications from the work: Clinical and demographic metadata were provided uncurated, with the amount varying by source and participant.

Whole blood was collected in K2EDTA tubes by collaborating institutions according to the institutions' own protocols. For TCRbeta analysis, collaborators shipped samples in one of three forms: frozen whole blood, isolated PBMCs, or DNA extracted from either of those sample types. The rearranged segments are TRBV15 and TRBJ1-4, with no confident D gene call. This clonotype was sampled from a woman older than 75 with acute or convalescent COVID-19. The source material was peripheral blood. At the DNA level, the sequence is TGTGCCACCAGCAGACAGGCCTTTAATGAAAAACTGTTTTTT. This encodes CATSRQAFNEKLFF.